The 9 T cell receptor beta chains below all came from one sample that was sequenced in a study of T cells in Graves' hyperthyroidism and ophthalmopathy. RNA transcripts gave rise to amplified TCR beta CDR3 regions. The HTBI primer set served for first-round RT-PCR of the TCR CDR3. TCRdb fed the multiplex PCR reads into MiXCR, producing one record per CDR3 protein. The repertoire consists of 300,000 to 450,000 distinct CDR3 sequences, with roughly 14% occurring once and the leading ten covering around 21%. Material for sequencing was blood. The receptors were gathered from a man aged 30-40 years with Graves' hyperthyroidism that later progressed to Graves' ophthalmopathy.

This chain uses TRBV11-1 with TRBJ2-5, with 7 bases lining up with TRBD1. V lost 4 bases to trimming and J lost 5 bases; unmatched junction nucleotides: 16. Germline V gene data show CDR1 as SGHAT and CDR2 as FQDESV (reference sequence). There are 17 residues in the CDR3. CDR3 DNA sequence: TGTGCCAGCAGCTCCCGGGACAGCACGGTCAATAAGGAGACCCAGTACTTC. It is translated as CASSSRDSTVNKETQYF.

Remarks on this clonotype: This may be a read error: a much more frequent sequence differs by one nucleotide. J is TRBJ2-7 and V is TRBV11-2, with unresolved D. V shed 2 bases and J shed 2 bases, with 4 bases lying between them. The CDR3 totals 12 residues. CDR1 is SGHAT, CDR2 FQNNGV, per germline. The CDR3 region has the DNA TGTGCCAGCAGCTTAAACCCCTACGAGCAGTACTTC. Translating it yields CASSLNPYEQYF.

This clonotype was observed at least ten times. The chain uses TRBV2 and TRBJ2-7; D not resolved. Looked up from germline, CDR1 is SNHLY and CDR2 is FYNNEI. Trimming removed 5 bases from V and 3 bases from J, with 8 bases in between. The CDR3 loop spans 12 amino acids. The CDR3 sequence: CASSYTGYEQYF. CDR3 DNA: TGTGCCAGCAGTTACACCGGCTACGAGCAGTACTTC.

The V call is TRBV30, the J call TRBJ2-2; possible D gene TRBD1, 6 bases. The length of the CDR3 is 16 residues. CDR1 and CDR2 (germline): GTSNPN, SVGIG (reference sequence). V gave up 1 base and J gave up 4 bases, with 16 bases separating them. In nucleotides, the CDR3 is TGTGCCTGGAGTGGGATCTACAGGGAAATCACCGGGGAGCTGTTTTTT. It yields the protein CAWSGIYREITGELFF. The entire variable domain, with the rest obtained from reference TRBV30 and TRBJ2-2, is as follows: SQTIHQWPATLVQPVGSPLSLECTVEGTSNPNLYWYRQAAGRGLQLLFYSVGIGQISSEVPQNLSASRPQDRQFILSSKKLLLSDSGFYLCAWSGIYREITGELFFGEGSRLTVL.

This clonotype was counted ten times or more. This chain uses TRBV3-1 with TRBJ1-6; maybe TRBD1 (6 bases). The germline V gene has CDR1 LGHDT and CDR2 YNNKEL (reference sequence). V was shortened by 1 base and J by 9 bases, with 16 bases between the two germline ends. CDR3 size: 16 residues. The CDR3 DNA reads TGTGCCAGCAGCCAAGGAGCTGCCAGGGGCGGTTCACCCCTCCACTTT. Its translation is CASSQGAARGGSPLHF.

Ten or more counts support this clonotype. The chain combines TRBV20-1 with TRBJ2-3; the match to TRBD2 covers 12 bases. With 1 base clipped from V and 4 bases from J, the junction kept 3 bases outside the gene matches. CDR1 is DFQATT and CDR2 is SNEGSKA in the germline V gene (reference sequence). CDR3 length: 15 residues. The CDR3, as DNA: TGCAGTGCTAGAGTACTAGCGGGGGGATCAGATACGCAGTATTTT. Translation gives CSARVLAGGSDTQYF.

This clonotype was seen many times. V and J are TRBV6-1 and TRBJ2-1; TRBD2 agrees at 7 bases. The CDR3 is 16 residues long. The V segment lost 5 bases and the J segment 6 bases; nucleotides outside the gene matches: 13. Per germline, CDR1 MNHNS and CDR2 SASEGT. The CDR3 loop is CASSPRAGPLFNEQFF. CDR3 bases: TGTGCCAGCAGTCCGAGAGCGGGACCTTTATTCAATGAGCAGTTCTTC.

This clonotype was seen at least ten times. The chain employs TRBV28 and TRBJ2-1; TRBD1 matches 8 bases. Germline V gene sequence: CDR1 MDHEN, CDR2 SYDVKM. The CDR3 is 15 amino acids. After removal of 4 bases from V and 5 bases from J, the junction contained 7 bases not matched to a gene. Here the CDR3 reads CASSYRDRPNNEQFF. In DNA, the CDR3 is TGTGCCAGCAGTTACCGGGACAGGCCTAACAATGAGCAGTTCTTC. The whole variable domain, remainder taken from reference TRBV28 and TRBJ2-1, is DVKVTQSSRYLVKRTGEKVFLECVQDMDHENMFWYRQDPGLGLRLIYFSYDVKMKEKGDIPEGYSVSREKKERFSLILESASTNQTSMYLCASSYRDRPNNEQFFGPGTRLTVL.

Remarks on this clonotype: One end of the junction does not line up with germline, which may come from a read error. The CDR3 region has the DNA TGTGCCAGCAGTGACCCGTATTACCCGGACAGGGTAAACTTC. Its translation is CASSDPYYPDRVNF. The V and J genes are TRBV6-1 and TRBJ2-5; 8 nucleotides align to TRBD1. CDR3 length: 14 amino acids. The germline V gene encodes CDR1 MNHNS and CDR2 SASEGT.